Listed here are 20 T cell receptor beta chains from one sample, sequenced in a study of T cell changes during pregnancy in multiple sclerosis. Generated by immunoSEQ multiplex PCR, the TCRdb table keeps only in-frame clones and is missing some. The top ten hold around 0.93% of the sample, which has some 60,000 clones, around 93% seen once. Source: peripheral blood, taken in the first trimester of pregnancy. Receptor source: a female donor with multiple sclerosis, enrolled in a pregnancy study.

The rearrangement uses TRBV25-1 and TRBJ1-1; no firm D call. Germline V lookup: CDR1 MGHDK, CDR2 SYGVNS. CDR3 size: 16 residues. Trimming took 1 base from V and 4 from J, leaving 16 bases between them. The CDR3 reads CASSEWAPSLGTEAFF. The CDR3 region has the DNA TGTGCCAGCAGTGAATGGGCCCCGAGCTTGGGCACTGAAGCTTTCTTT.

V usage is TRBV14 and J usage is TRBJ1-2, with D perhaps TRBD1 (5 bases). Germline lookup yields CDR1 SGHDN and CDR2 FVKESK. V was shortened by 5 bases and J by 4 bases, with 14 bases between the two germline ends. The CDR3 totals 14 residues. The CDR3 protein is CASSEGGGVYGYTF. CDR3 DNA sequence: TGTGCCAGCAGCGAAGGTGGGGGGGTCTATGGCTACACCTTC.

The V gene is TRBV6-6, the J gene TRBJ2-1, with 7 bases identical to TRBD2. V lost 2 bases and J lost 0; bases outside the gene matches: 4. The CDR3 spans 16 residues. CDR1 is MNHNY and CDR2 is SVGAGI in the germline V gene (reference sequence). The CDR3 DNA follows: TGTGCCAGCAGTTACCCAAGCGGGGTCTCCTACAATGAGCAGTTCTTC. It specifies CASSYPSGVSYNEQFF.

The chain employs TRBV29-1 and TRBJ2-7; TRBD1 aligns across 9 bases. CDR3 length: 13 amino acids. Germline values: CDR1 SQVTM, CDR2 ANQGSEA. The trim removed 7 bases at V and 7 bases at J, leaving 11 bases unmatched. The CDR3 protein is CSARTGEAGEQYF. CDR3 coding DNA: TGCAGCGCCCGGACAGGGGAGGCGGGGGAGCAGTACTTC.

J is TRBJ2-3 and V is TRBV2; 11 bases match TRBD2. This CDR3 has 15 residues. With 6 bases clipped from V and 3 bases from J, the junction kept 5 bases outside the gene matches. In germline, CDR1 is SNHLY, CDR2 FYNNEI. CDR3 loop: CASRRLAGKTDTQYF. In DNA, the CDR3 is TGTGCCAGCAGGCGACTAGCGGGGAAAACAGATACGCAGTATTTT.

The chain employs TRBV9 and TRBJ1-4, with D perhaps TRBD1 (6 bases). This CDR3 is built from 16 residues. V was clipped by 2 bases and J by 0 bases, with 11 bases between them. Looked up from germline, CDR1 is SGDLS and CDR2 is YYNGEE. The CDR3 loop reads CASSVTTGTTNEKLFF. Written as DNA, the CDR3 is TGTGCCAGCAGCGTTACTACAGGGACAACTAATGAAAAACTGTTTTTT.

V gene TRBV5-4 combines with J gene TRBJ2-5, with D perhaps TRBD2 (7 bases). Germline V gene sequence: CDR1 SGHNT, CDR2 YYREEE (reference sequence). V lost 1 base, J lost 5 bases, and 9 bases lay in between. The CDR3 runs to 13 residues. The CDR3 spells CASSLRGAETQYF. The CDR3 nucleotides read TGTGCCAGCAGCTTGCGGGGGGCGGAGACCCAGTACTTC.

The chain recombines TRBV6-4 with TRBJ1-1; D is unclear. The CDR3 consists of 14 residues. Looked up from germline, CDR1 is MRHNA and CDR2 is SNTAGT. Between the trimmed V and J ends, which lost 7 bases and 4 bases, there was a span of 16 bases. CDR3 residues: CASKPDGEGTEAFF. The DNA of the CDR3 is TGTGCCAGCAAGCCCGACGGTGAGGGCACTGAAGCTTTCTTT.

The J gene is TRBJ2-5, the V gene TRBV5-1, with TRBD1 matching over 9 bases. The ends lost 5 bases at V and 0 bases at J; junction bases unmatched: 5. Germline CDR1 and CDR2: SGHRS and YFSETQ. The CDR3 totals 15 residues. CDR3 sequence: CASRTGTGYQETQYF. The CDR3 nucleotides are TGCGCCAGCAGGACCGGGACAGGGTACCAAGAGACCCAGTACTTC.

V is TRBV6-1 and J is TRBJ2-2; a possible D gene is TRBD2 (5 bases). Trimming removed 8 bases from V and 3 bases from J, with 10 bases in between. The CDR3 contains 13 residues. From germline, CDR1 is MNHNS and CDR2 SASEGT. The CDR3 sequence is CASGPRDTGELFF. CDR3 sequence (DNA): TGTGCCAGCGGGCCGCGGGACACCGGGGAGCTGTTTTTT.

CDR3 sequence (DNA): TGTGCCAGCAGTTATAGGAACAGGCAATACTACAATGAGCAGTTCTTC. Protein sequence: CASSYRNRQYYNEQFF. The chain combines TRBV6-5 with TRBJ2-1, with D maybe TRBD1 (5 bases). This CDR3 region has 16 residues. Trimming took off 3 bases at V and 3 bases at J, with 15 bases between the two ends. Germline CDR1 MNHEY, CDR2 SVGAGI.

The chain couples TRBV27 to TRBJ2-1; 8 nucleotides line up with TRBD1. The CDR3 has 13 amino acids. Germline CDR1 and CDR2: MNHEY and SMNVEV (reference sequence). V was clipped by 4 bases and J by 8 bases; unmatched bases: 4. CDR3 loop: CASSSGGLDEQFF. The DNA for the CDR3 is TGTGCCAGCAGTTCAGGGGGCTTAGATGAGCAGTTCTTC.

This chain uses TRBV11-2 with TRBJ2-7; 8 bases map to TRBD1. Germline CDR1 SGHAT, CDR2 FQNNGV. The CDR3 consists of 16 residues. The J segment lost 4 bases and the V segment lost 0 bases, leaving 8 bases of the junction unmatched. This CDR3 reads CASSLDRMQGAYEQYF. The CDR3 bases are TGTGCCAGCAGCTTAGATCGGATGCAGGGGGCTTACGAGCAGTACTTC.

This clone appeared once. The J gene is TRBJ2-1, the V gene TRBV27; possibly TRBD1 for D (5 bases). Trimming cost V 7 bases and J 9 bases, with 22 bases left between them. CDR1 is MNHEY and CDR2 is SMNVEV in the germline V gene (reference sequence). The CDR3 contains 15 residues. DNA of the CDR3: TGTGCCAGCACCCTAGGGGCCCTCCGATATTCTGAGCAGTTCTTC. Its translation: CASTLGALRYSEQFF.

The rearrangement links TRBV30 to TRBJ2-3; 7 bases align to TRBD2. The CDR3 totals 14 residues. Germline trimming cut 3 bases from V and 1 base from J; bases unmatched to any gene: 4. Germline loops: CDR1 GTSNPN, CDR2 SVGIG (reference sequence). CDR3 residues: CAWRGTTGTDTQYF. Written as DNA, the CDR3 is TGTGCCTGGAGGGGGACTACCGGCACAGATACGCAGTATTTT.

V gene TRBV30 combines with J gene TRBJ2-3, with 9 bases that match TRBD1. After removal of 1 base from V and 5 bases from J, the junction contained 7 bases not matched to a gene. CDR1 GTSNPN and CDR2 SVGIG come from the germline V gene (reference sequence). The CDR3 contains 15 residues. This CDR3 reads CAWSATGGWGDTQYF. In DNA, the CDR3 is TGTGCCTGGAGTGCGACAGGGGGATGGGGAGATACGCAGTATTTT.

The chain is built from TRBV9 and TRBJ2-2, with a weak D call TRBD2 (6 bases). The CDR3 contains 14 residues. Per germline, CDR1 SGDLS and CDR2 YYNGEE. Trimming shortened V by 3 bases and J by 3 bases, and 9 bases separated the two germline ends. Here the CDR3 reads CASSEGLYTGELFF. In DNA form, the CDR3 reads TGTGCCAGCAGCGAGGGACTGTACACCGGGGAGCTGTTTTTT.

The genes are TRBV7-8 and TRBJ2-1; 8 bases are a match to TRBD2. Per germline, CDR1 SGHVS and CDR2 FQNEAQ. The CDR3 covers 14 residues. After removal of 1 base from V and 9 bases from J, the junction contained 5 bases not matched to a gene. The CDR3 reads CASSLDGGAGEQFF. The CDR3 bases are TGTGCCAGCAGCTTAGACGGGGGGGCCGGTGAGCAGTTCTTC. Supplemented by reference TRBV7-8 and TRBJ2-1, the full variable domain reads GAGVSQSPRYKVAKRGQDVALRCDPISGHVSLFWYQQALGQGPEFLTYFQNEAQLDKSGLPSDRFFAERPEGSVSTLKIQRTQQEDSAVYLCASSLDGGAGEQFFGPGTRLTVL.

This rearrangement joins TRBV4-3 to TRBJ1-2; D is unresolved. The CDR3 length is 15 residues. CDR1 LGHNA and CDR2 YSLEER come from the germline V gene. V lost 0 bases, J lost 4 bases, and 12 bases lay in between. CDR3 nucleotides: TGCGCCAGCAGCCAAGATCGTCGGGAAAGCTATGGCTACACCTTC. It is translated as CASSQDRRESYGYTF.

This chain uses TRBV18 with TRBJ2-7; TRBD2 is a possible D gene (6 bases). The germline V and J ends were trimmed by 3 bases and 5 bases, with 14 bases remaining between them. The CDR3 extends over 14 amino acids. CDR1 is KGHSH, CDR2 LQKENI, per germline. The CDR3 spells CASSPAGFDDEQYF. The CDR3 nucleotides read TGTGCCAGCTCACCGGCGGGGTTTGACGACGAGCAGTACTTC.